The clone carrying this T cell receptor (beta chain) was picked up many times. Its antigen is as yet unknown. The entry originates in a study of T cells in Graves' hyperthyroidism and ophthalmopathy. Whole-study results and caveats: A median 6.5 months before onset, the model predicted ophthalmopathy. Blood also showed most of the thyroid clonotypes that were expanded above 0.001. A 13 V-J model separated ophthalmopathy from stable hyperthyroidism.

From around 11 ml of fresh peripheral blood, PBMCs were isolated. RNA transcripts yielded amplified TCR beta CDR3 regions. The TCR CDR3 was amplified in a first-round RT-PCR using the HTBI primer set. TCRdb recomputed calls from the multiplex PCR reads with MiXCR, one row per CDR3 protein. Among 140,000 or so distinct CDR3 sequences listed, around 20% were seen once. This receptor was taken from a woman in her fifties or sixties with Graves' hyperthyroidism that later progressed to Graves' ophthalmopathy. Sequenced sample: blood.

CDR3 amino acids: CASSESGFPGGRDTQYF. The CDR3 DNA reads as TGTGCCAGCAGTGAAAGCGGTTTTCCGGGAGGGCGGGATACGCAGTATTTT. The chain is built from TRBV6-1 and TRBJ2-3; 8 bases agree with TRBD2. This CDR3 is 17 amino acids long. Trimming took 2 bases from V and 6 from J; bases not matched to a gene: 13. Looked up from germline, CDR1 is MNHNS and CDR2 is SASEGT.